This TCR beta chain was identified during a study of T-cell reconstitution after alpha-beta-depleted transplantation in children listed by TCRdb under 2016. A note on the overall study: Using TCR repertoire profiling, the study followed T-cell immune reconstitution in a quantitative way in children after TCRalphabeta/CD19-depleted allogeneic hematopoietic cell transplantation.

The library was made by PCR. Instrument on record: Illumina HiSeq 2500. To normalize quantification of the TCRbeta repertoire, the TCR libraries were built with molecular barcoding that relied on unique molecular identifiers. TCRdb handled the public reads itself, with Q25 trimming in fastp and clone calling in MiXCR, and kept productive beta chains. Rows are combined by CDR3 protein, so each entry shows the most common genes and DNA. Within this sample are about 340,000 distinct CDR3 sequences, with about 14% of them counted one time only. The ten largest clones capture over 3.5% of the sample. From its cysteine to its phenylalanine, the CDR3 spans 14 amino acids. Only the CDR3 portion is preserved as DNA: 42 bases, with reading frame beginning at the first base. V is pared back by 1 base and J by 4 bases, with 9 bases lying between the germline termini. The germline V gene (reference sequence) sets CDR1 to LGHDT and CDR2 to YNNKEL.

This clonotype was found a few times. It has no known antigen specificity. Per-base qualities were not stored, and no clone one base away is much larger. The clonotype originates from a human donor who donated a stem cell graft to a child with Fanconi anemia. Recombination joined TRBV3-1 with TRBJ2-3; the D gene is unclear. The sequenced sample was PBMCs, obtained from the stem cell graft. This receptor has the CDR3 CASSQGGRADTQYF. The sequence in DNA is TGTGCCAGCAGCCAAGGAGGAAGGGCAGATACGCAGTATTTT.